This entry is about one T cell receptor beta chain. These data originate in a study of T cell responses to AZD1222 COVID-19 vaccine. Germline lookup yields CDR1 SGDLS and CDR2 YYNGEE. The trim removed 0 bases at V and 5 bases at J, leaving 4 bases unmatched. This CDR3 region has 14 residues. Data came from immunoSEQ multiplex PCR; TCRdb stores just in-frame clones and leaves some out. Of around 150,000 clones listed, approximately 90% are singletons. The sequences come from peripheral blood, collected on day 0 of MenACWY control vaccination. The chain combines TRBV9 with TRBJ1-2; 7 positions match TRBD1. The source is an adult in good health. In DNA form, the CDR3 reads TGTGCCAGCAGCGTAGCTGGGACAGAGTATGGCTACACCTTC. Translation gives CASSVAGTEYGYTF.